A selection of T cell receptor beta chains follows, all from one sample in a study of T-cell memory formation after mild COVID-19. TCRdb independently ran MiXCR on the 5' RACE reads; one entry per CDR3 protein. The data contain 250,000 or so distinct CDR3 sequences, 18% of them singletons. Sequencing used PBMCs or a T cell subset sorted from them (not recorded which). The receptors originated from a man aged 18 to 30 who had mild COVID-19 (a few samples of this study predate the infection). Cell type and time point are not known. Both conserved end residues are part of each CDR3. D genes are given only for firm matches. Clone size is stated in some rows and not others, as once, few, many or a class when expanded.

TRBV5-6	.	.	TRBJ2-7	TGTGCCAGCAGCTTTTTAGAAGCGGAGCAGTACTTC	CASSFLEAEQYF
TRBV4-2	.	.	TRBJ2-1	TGTGCCAGCAGCCAAGATAGACATGAGCAGTTCTTC	CASSQDRHEQFF
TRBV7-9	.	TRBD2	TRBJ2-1	TGTGCCAGCAGCCCCACTAGCGGGGGCCGCCATGAGCAGTTCTTC	CASSPTSGGRHEQFF
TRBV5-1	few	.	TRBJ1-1	TGCGCCAGCAGCTATATGACAACCGACACTGAAGCTTTCTTT	CASSYMTTDTEAFF
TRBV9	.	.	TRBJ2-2	TGTGCCAGCAGCGTAGTCACTTCCGGGGAGCTGTTTTTT	CASSVVTSGELFF
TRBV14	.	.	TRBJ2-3	TGTGCCAGCAGCCTGTCATATGCGGATACGCAGTATTTT	CASSLSYADTQYF
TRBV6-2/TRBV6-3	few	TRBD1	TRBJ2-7	TGTGCCAGCAGTCGACAGGGTCACCACGAGCAGTACTTC	CASSRQGHHEQYF
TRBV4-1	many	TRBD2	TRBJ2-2	TGCGCCAGCAGCCAAGGTCAGCGGGGGTACACCGGGGAGCTGTTTTTT	CASSQGQRGYTGELFF
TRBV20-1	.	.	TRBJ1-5	TGCAGTGCAGGCCTCAGGTATAGCAATCAGCCCCAGCATTTT	CSAGLRYSNQPQHF
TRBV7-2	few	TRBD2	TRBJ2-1	TGTGCCAGCAGCTTAGCGCTTGGCGGGGGGGCGGGGAGGAAGCAGTTCTTC	CASSLALGGGAGRKQFF
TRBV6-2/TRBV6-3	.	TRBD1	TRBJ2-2	TGTGCCAGCAGACGAACAGGGGCCCCGGAGCTGTTTTTT	CASRRTGAPELFF
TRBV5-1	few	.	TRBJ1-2	TGCGCCAGCAGCACCCCGGGGGGAGATGGCTACACCTTC	CASSTPGGDGYTF
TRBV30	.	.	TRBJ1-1	TGTGCCTGGAGGGGGCAGACGAACACTGAAGCTTTCTTT	CAWRGQTNTEAFF
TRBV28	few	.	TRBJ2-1	TGTGCCAGCAGCCCCAGGGGGGAGGACAATGAGCAGTTCTTC	CASSPRGEDNEQFF
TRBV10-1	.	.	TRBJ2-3	TGCGCCAGCAGTGAACCCCCAGATACGCAGTATTTT	CASSEPPDTQYF
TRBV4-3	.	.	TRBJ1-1	TGCGCCAGCAGCCAAGATGATCGCGGGAACACTGAAGCTTTCTTT	CASSQDDRGNTEAFF
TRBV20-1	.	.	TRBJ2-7	TGCAGTGCTAGCAGGACGGGGACCTACGAGCAGTACTTC	CSASRTGTYEQYF
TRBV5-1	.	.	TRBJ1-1	TGCGCCAGCAGCTTGGGACCCAGGGCGAACACTGAAGCTTTCTTT	CASSLGPRANTEAFF
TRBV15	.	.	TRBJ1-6	TGTGCCACCAGCAGAGTCCAGAATAATTCACCCCTCCACTTT	CATSRVQNNSPLHF
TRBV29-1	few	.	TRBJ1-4	TGCAGCGCTCCCCGGGACATCTATGATGAAAAACTGTTTTTT	CSAPRDIYDEKLFF
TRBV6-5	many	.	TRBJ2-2	TGTGCCAGCAGTTACGGGGATCACACCGGGGAGCTGTTTTTT	CASSYGDHTGELFF
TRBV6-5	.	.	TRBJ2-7	TGTGCCAGCAGTTACGGGGGGACAGACTCCTACGAGCAGTACTTC	CASSYGGTDSYEQYF
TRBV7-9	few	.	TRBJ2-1	TGTGCCAGCAGCCCGGAGGCAAATGAGCAGTTCTTC	CASSPEANEQFF
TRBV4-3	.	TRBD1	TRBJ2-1	TGCGCCAGCAGCCAGGGACAGGGGGCGGGTTGGAGTGAGCAGTTCTTC	CASSQGQGAGWSEQFF
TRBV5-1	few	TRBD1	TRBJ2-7	TGCGCCAGCAGCTCGACGGGACAGGGGGACGAGCAGTACTTC	CASSSTGQGDEQYF
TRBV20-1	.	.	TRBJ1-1	TGCAGTGCTAGTAAACGAGCTTTCTTT	CSASKRAFF
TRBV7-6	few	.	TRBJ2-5	TGTGCCAGCAGCGTCGGGGGAGGAATAGAGACCCAGTACTTC	CASSVGGGIETQYF
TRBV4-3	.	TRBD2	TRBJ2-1	TGCGCCAGCAGCCAAGTCAGCGGGGGTTACAATGAGCAGTTCTTC	CASSQVSGGYNEQFF